The next 21 T cell receptor beta chains were all read from a single sample in a study of shared clonotypes between healthy human individuals. Assay: immunoSEQ multiplex PCR; the TCRdb copy retains only in-frame clones and omits some. The data hold more than 80,000 clones, with roughly 69% observed a single time. The sequenced sample was memory CD8+ T cells sorted from blood. Indicated subset: CD45RO+ cells pooled with CCR7-negative TemRA cells. These receptors were collected from a man aged 25-45 years in good health.

CDR3 coding DNA: TGTGCCACTTCCGGGGGCTTCACCGGGGAGCTGTTTTTT. Its protein is CATSGGFTGELFF. The V call is TRBV27, the J call TRBJ2-2; either TRBD1 or TRBD2 may supply D (6 bases each). The CDR3 is 13 residues long. V lost 10 bases, J lost 4 bases, and 13 bases lay in between. Germline V gene lookup returns CDR1 MNHEY and CDR2 SMNVEV (reference sequence).

This chain joins TRBV20-1 and TRBJ1-4; possible D gene TRBD1, 5 bases. CDR1 and CDR2 from the germline V gene are DFQATT and SNEGSKA (reference sequence). Trimming cost V 6 bases and J 8 bases, with 10 bases left between them. This CDR3 spans 11 amino acids. The CDR3 spells CSAYSGEKLFF. CDR3 bases: TGCAGTGCGTACTCAGGGGAAAAACTGTTTTTT.

In DNA, the CDR3 is TGTGCCAGCAGCCTATGGGACCCGAGCACCCTGAACACTGAAGCTTTCTTT. Translated, it gives CASSLWDPSTLNTEAFF. This chain uses TRBV14 with TRBJ1-1; TRBD1 is a possible D gene (5 bases). Germline-derived CDR1 and CDR2 are SGHDN and FVKESK. Deletions cut 4 bases from V and 0 bases from J, with 18 bases between. The CDR3 has 17 amino acids. Using reference TRBV14 and TRBJ1-1 for the parts outside the CDR3, the full variable domain is EAGVTQFPSHSVIEKGQTVTLRCDPISGHDNLYWYRRVMGKEIKFLLHFVKESKQDESGMPNNRFLAERTGGTYSTLKVQPAELEDSGVYFCASSLWDPSTLNTEAFFGQGTRLTVV.

This chain connects TRBV11-3 to TRBJ2-3; D remains unclear. The length of the CDR3 is 14 residues. CDR1 and CDR2 (germline): SGHNT, YENEEA. The V end lost 1 base, the J end lost 4 bases, and 9 bases lay between the germline ends. The CDR3 sequence is CASSLGFISDTQYF. The DNA of the CDR3 is TGTGCCAGCAGCTTAGGTTTTATTTCAGATACGCAGTATTTT.

This chain links TRBV11-2 with TRBJ2-3, with D possibly matching TRBD1 (5 bases). The CDR3 extends over 15 amino acids. Trimming removed 5 bases at V and 1 base at J, with 13 bases between. CDR1 and CDR2 from the germline V gene are SGHAT and FQNNGV. CDR3 DNA sequence: TGTGCCAGCAGCGGCCGGACAAGGGGCACAGATACGCAGTATTTT. As protein: CASSGRTRGTDTQYF.

This chain joins TRBV15 and TRBJ2-1, with D uncertain. This CDR3 comprises 18 residues. Germline V gene lookup returns CDR1 LNHNV and CDR2 YYDKDF (reference sequence). V lost 6 bases and J lost 2, with 23 bases in between. CDR3 sequence reads: CATRGSVRTGSPYNEQFF. CDR3 nucleotides: TGTGCCACCAGGGGGTCGGTCCGTACCGGCTCTCCCTACAATGAGCAGTTCTTC.

This clone appeared once. This rearrangement joins TRBV19 to TRBJ1-5; 8 positions match TRBD1. Germline V gives CDR1 LNHDA, CDR2 SQIVND (reference sequence). The V and J ends lost 8 bases and 4 bases, in that order; junction bases with no gene match: 4. The CDR3 totals 13 residues. The CDR3 reads CASSGGWNQPQHF. The CDR3 DNA reads TGTGCCAGTTCAGGGGGCTGGAATCAGCCCCAGCATTTT.

The chain links TRBV27 to TRBJ2-1; D remains unclear. The CDR3 sequence is 13 residues long. CDR1 and CDR2 from the germline V gene are MNHEY and SMNVEV (reference sequence). Trimming removed 3 bases from V and 4 bases from J, with 7 bases in between. This chain's CDR3 is CASSLNIYNEQFF. The CDR3 nucleotides read TGTGCCAGCAGTTTGAACATTTACAATGAGCAGTTCTTC.

This clone was seen a handful of times. V gene TRBV7-9 combines with J gene TRBJ2-1, with D possibly TRBD2 on 5 matching bases. V was cut by 1 base and J by 5 bases, with 9 bases left in between. Germline V gene data show CDR1 as SEHNR and CDR2 as FQNEAQ (reference sequence). CDR3 length equals 14 residues. CDR3 sequence: CASSLGLRDNEQFF. In DNA, the CDR3 is TGTGCCAGCAGCTTAGGTCTGCGGGACAATGAGCAGTTCTTC.

The V gene is TRBV30, the J gene TRBJ1-5, with D hard to call. The CDR3 totals 15 residues. The V end was cut by 0 bases, the J end by 2 bases, with 11 bases between. Germline CDR1 reads GTSNPN; CDR2 reads SVGIG (reference sequence). The CDR3 DNA sequence: TGTGCCTGGAGTGTTCTGGGTTTTCGCAATCAGCCCCAGCATTTT. This translates into CAWSVLGFRNQPQHF.

This chain connects TRBV7-6 to TRBJ2-2; D is undetermined. Germline V CDR1 and CDR2: SGHVS, FNYEAQ. The germline V and J ends were trimmed by 1 base and 0 bases, with 6 bases remaining between them. The CDR3 runs 15 residues. This chain's CDR3 is CASSLGTANTGELFF. CDR3 DNA sequence: TGTGCCAGCAGCTTAGGGACCGCGAACACCGGGGAGCTGTTTTTT.

There are a few counts of this clone. The V gene is TRBV10-2, the J gene TRBJ2-5, with D unresolved. The CDR3 is 16 residues long. With 2 bases removed from V and 0 bases from J, the gap between germline ends came to 13 bases. Germline CDR1 WSHSY, CDR2 SAAADI. CDR3 nucleotide sequence: TGCGCCAGCAGTGAGGTCAGCGCCACTTACCAAGAGACCCAGTACTTC. Translated, it gives CASSEVSATYQETQYF.

V usage is TRBV7-2 and J usage is TRBJ1-2, with D possibly TRBD1 on 6 matching bases. V was shortened by 3 bases and J by 0 bases, with 8 bases between the two germline ends. Germline V gene data show CDR1 as SGHTA and CDR2 as FQGNSA. The CDR3 runs to 14 residues. CDR3 coding DNA: TGTGCCAGCAGCTTTGGGGGCACTAACTATGGCTACACCTTC. It codes for CASSFGGTNYGYTF.

The CDR3 protein is CASTSVNGRVVRETQYF. The CDR3 coding sequence is TGTGCCAGCACCTCAGTGAACGGGAGAGTAGTCAGAGAGACCCAGTACTTC. The chain employs TRBV11-2 and TRBJ2-5; D is possibly TRBD2 (6 bases). The germline V gene encodes CDR1 SGHAT and CDR2 FQNNGV. The V end lost 7 bases, the J end lost 4 bases, and 25 bases lay between the germline ends. The CDR3 has 17 residues. The full variable domain, completed using reference TRBV11-2 and TRBJ2-5, is EAGVAQSPRYKIIEKRQSVAFWCNPISGHATLYWYQQILGQGPKLLIQFQNNGVVDDSQLPKDRFSAERLKGVDSTLKIQPAKLEDSAVYLCASTSVNGRVVRETQYFGPGTRLLVL.

The rearrangement joins TRBV6-6 to TRBJ2-1; 10 bases map to TRBD2. V shed 6 bases, J shed 4 bases, and the junction held 6 bases outside the gene matches. The CDR3 has 15 residues. The germline V gene encodes CDR1 MNHNY and CDR2 SVGAGI (reference sequence). The CDR3 bases are TGTGCCAGCAGCGTCCTAGCGGGAGAGTACAATGAGCAGTTCTTC. It translates to CASSVLAGEYNEQFF.

V and J are TRBV5-1 and TRBJ2-4, with 7 positions matching TRBD1. CDR1 is SGHRS, CDR2 YFSETQ, per germline. Trimming cost V 5 bases and J 4 bases; bases outside gene matches: 6. There are 14 residues in the CDR3. DNA for the CDR3: TGCGCCAGCAGTTACGGGACAGAGAAAAACATTCAGTACTTC. Protein sequence: CASSYGTEKNIQYF. Supplemented by reference TRBV5-1 and TRBJ2-4, the full variable domain reads KAGVTQTPRYLIKTRGQQVTLSCSPISGHRSVSWYQQTPGQGLQFLFEYFSETQRNKGNFPGRFSGRQFSNSRSEMNVSTLELGDSALYLCASSYGTEKNIQYFGAGTRLSVL.

The chain recombines TRBV19 with TRBJ2-1; 8 positions match TRBD2. The ends lost 2 bases at V and 3 bases at J; junction bases unmatched: 6. Germline loops: CDR1 LNHDA, CDR2 SQIVND (reference sequence). The CDR3 is 16 amino acids. The DNA of the CDR3 is TGTGCCAGTAGTATACCGGGACTAGAGGGCTACAATGAGCAGTTCTTC. The encoded protein is CASSIPGLEGYNEQFF.

The chain joins TRBV30 to TRBJ2-7, with TRBD1 matching 9 bases. The V and J ends lost 5 bases and 3 bases, in that order; junction bases with no gene match: 5. This CDR3 has 13 amino acids. Germline loops: CDR1 GTSNPN, CDR2 SVGIG (reference sequence). CDR3 sequence (DNA): TGTGCCTGGGGAACAGGGGGCCTCTACGAGCAGTACTTC. Translated: CAWGTGGLYEQYF.

The chain carries TRBV7-6 and TRBJ2-3, with a weak D call TRBD2 (6 bases). CDR1 is SGHVS and CDR2 is FNYEAQ in the germline V gene. CDR3 size: 14 residues. The V end was cut by 1 base, the J end by 5 bases, with 10 bases between. CDR3 region: CASSLGTEGDTQYF. Written as DNA, the CDR3 is TGTGCCAGCAGCTTAGGGACGGAGGGAGATACGCAGTATTTT.

By sample fraction, this clone is medium-sized. The chain employs TRBV6-1 and TRBJ1-2, with a possible D match to TRBD1 (5 bases). The CDR3 loop spans 15 amino acids. The germline gives CDR1 MNHNS, CDR2 SASEGT. Trimming removed 4 bases at V and 8 bases at J, with 20 bases between. The DNA of the CDR3 is TGTGCCAGCAGTGCAACGGACACACCCCAAGACGGCTACACCTTC. The encoded protein is CASSATDTPQDGYTF.

This clone was counted ten times or more. The CDR3 is CASSQEDQTGELFF. The CDR3 DNA follows: TGCGCCAGCAGCCAAGAGGACCAAACCGGGGAGCTGTTTTTT. V and J are TRBV4-1 and TRBJ2-2; D gene unclear. CDR3 length: 14 residues. CDR1 MGHRA and CDR2 YSYEKL come from the germline V gene. V lost 0 bases and J lost 5, with 7 bases in between.